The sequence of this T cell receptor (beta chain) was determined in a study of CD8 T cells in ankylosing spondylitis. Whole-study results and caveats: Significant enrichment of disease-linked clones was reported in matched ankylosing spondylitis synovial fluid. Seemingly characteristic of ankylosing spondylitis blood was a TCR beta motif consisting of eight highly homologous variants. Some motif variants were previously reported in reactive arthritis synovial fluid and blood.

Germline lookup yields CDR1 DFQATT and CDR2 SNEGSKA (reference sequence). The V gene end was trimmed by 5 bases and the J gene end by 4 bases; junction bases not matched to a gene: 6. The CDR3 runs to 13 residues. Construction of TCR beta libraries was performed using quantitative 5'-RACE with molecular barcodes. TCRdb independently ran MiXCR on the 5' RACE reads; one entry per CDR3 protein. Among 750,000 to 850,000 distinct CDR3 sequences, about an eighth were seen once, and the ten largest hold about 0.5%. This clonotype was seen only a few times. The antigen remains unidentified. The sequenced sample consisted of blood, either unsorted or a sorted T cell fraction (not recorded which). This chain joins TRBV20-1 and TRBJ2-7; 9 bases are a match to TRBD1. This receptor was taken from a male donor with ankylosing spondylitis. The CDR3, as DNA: TGCAGTGCTTCTCCGGGACAGGGATACGAGCAGTACTTC. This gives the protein CSASPGQGYEQYF.